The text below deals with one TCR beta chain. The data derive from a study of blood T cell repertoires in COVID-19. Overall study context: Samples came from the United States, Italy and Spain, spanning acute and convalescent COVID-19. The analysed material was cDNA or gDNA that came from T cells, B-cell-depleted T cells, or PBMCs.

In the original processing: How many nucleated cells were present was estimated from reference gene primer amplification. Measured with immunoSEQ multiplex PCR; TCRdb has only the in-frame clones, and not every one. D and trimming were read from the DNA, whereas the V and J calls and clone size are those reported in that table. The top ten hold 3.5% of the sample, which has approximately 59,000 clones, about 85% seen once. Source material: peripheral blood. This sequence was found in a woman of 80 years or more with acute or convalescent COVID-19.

CDR3 sequence: CASSMDSLTYEQYF. The CDR3 DNA sequence: TGCGCCAGCAGCATGGACAGTTTGACCTACGAGCAGTACTTC. This chain uses TRBV5-1 with TRBJ2-7; the D gene is possibly TRBD1 (6 bases). Germline V gene lookup returns CDR1 SGHRS and CDR2 YFSETQ. The CDR3 is 14 residues long. V lost 4 bases, J lost 2 bases, and 13 bases lay in between.